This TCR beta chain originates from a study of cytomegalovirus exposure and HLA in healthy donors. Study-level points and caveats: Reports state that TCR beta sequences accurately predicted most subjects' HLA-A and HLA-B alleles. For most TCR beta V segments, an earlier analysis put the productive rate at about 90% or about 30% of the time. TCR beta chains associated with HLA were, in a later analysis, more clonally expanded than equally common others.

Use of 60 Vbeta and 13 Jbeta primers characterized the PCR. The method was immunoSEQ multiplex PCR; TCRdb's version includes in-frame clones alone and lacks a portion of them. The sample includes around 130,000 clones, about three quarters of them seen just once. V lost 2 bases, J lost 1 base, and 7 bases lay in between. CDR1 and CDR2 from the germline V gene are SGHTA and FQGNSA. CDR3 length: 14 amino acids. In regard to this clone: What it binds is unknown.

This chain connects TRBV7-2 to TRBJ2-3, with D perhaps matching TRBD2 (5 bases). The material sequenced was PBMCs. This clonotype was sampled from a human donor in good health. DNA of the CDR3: TGTGCCAGCAGCTTAAACGGGGGCACAGATACGCAGTATTTT. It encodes CASSLNGGTDTQYF.